This T cell receptor beta chain was identified during a study of blood T cell repertoires in COVID-19. The CDR3 spans 16 residues. V was cut by 1 base and J by 0 bases, with 9 bases left in between. Germline CDR1 is SEHNR and CDR2 is FQNEAQ (reference sequence). Using immunoSEQ multiplex PCR, the repertoire was profiled, and TCRdb retains in-frame clones only, with some absent. This table holds about 200,000 clones, 70% to 90% found once. Material: peripheral blood. The TCR was taken from an elderly man with acute or convalescent COVID-19. The chain has TRBV7-9 and TRBJ2-2, with no clear D. CDR3 loop: CASSLDQSANTGELFF. For the CDR3, the DNA is TGTGCCAGCAGCTTAGATCAGTCAGCGAACACCGGGGAGCTGTTTTTT.